This entry concerns a single TCR beta chain. TCRdb reanalysed the PCR reads using MiXCR and keeps one entry per CDR3 protein. The table lists some 85,000 distinct CDR3 sequences, approximately 49% of them singletons. These data come from a study of CDR3 diversity in severe acne. V lost 5 bases to trimming and J lost 4 bases; unmatched junction nucleotides: 12. CDR1 is SGHVS and CDR2 is FQNEAQ in the germline V gene. The CDR3 totals 18 residues. Sequences were obtained from blood. The TCR sequence derives from a male donor with severe acne vulgaris. The gene calls are TRBV7-8 and TRBJ2-3, with TRBD2 identical over 13 bases. CDR3 sequence: CASSAPRLAGGLSDTQYF. Here the CDR3 DNA reads TGTGCCAGCAGCGCGCCCAGACTAGCGGGAGGTCTCTCAGATACGCAGTATTTT.